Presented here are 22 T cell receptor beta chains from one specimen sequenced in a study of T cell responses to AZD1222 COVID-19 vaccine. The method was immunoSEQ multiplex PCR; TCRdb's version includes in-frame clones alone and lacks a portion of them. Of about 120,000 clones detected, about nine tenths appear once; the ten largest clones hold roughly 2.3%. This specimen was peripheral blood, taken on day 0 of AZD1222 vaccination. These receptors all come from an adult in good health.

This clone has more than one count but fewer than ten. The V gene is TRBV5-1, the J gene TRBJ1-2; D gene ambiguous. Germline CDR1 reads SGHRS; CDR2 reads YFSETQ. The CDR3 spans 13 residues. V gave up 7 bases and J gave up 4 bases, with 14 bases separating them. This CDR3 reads CASGPGFSYGYTF. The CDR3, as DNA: TGCGCCAGCGGCCCCGGGTTTTCCTATGGCTACACCTTC.

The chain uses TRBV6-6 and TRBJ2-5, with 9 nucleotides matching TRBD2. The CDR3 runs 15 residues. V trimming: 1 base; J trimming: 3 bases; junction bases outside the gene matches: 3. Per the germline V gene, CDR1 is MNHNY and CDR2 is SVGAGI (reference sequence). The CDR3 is CASSYLGLAEETQYF. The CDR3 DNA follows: TGTGCCAGCAGTTACTTGGGACTAGCCGAAGAGACCCAGTACTTC.

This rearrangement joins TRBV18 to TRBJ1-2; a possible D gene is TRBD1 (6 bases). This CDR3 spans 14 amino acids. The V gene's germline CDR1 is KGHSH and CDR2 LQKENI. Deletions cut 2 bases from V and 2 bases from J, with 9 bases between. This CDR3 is CASSPGGRNYGYTF. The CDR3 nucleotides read TGTGCCAGCTCACCAGGGGGGCGAAACTATGGCTACACCTTC.

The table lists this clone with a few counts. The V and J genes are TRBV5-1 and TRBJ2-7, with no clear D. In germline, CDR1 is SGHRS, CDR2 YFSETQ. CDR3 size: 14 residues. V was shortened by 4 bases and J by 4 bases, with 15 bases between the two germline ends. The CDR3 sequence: CASSPQAGVYEQYF. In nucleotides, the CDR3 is TGCGCCAGCAGCCCGCAGGCTGGGGTTTACGAGCAGTACTTC.

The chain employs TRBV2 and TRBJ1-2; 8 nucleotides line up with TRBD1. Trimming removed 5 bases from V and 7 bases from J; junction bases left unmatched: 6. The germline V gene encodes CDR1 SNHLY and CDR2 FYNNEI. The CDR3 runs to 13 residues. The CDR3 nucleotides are TGTGCCAGCAGTCAGCAGGGGGCCGGTGGCTACACCTTC. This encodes CASSQQGAGGYTF. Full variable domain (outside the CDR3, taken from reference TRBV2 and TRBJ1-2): EPEVTQTPSHQVTQMGQEVILRCVPISNHLYFYWYRQILGQKVEFLVSFYNNEISEKSEIFDDQFSVERPDGSNFTLKIRSTKLEDSAMYFCASSQQGAGGYTFGSGTRLTVV.

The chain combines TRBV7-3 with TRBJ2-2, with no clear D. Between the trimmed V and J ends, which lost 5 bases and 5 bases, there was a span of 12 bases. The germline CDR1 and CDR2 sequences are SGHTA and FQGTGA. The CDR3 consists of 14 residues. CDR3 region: CASSPTDDTGELFF. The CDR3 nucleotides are TGTGCCAGCAGCCCTACCGACGATACCGGGGAGCTGTTTTTT.

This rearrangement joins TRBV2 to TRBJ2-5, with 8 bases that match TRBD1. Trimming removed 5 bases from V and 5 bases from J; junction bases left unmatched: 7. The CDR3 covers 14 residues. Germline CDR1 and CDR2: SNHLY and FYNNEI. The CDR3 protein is CASSRTGLTETQYF. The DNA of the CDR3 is TGTGCCAGCAGTAGGACAGGGCTGACGGAGACCCAGTACTTC.

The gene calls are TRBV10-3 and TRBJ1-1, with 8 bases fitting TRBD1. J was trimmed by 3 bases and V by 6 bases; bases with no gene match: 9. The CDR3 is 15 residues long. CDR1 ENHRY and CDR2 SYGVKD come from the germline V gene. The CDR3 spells CAISPDRGQDTEAFF. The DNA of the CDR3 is TGTGCCATCAGCCCAGACAGGGGCCAAGACACTGAAGCTTTCTTT.

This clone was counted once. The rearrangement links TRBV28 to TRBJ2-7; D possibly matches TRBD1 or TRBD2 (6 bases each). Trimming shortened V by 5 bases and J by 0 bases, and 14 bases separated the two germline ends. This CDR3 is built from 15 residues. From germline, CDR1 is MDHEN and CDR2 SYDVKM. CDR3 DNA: TGTGCCAGCAGTGACCTGGAGGGGGGCTCCTACGAGCAGTACTTC. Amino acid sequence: CASSDLEGGSYEQYF. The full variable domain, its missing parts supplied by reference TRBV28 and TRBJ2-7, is DVKVTQSSRYLVKRTGEKVFLECVQDMDHENMFWYRQDPGLGLRLIYFSYDVKMKEKGDIPEGYSVSREKKERFSLILESASTNQTSMYLCASSDLEGGSYEQYFGPGTRLTVT.

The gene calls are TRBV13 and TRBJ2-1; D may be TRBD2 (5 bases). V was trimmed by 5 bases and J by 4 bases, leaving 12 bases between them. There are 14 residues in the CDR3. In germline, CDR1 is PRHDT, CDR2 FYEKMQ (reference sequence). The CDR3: CASSLGSGYNEQFF. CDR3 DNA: TGTGCCAGCAGCCTGGGGAGTGGGTACAATGAGCAGTTCTTC.

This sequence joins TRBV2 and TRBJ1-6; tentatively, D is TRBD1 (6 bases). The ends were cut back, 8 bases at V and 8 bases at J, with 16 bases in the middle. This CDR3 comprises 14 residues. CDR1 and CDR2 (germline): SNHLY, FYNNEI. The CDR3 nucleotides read TGTGCCAGCGGAAAGACAGGCATGGATTCACCCCTCCACTTT. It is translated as CASGKTGMDSPLHF.

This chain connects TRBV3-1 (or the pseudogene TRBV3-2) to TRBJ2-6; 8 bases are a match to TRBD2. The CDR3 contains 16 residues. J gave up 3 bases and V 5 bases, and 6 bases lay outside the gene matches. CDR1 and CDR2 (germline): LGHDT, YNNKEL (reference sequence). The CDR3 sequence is CASSERGIGGANVLTF. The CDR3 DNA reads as TGTGCCAGCAGCGAGCGGGGGATTGGTGGGGCCAACGTCCTGACTTTC.

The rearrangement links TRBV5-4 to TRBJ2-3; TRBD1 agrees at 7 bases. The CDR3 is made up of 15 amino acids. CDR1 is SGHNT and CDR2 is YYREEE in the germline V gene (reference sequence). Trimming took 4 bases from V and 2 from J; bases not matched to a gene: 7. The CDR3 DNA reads TGTGCCAGCAGCCAACAGGGGTCTGTCACAGATACGCAGTATTTT. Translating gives CASSQQGSVTDTQYF.

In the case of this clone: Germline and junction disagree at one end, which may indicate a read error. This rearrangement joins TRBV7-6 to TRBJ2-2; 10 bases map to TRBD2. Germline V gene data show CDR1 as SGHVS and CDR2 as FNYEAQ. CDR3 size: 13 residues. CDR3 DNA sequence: TGTGCCAGCAGCCTAGCGGGAGCCGGGGAGCTGTTTTTT. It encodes CASSLAGAGELFF. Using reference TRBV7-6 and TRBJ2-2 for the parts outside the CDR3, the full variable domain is GAGVSQSPRYKVTKRGQDVALRCDPISGHVSLYWYRQALGQGPEFLTYFNYEAQQDKSGLPNDRFSAERPEGSISTLTIQRTEQRDSAMYRCASSLAGAGELFFGEGSRLTVL.

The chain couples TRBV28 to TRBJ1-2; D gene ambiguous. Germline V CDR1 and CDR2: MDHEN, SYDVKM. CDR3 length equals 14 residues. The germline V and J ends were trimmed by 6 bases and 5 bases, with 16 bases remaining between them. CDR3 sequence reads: CASSTTADGYGYTF. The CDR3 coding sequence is TGTGCCAGCAGCACGACGGCGGACGGATATGGCTACACCTTC.

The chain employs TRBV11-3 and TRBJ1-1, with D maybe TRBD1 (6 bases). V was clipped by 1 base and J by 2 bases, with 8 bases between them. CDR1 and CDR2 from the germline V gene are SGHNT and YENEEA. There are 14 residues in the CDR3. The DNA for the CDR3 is TGTGCCAGCAGCTTAGCAGGGGCCAACACTGAAGCTTTCTTT. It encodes CASSLAGANTEAFF.

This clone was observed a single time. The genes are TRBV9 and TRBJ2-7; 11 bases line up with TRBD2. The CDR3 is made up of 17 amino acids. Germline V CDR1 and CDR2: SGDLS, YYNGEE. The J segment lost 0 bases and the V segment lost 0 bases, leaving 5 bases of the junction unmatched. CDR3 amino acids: CASSVGGTSGSSYEQYF. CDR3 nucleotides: TGTGCCAGCAGCGTAGGAGGAACTAGCGGGAGCTCCTACGAGCAGTACTTC.

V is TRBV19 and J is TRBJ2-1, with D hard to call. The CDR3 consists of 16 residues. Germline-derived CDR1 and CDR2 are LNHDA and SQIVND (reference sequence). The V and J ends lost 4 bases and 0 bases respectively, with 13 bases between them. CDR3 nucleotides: TGTGCCAGTAGTAGGCCCGTCTCGAGCTCCTACAATGAGCAGTTCTTC. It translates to CASSRPVSSSYNEQFF. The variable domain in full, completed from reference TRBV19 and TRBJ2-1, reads DGGITQSPKYLFRKEGQNVTLSCEQNLNHDAMYWYRQDPGQGLRLIYYSQIVNDFQKGDIAEGYSVSREKKESFPLTVTSAQKNPTAFYLCASSRPVSSSYNEQFFGPGTRLTVL.

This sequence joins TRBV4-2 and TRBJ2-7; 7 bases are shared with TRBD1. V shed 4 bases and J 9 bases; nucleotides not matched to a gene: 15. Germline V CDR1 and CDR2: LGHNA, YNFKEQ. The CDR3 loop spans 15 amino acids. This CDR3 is CASSRGGPLRDPQYF. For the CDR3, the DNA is TGTGCCAGCAGCCGAGGGGGCCCACTAAGGGATCCGCAGTACTTC.

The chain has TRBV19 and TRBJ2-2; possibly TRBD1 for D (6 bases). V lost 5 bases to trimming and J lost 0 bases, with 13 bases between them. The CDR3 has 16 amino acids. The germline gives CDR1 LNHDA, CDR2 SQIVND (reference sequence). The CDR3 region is CASSSPRGTNTGELFF. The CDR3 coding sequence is TGTGCCAGTAGTTCTCCTAGGGGGACGAACACCGGGGAGCTGTTTTTT.

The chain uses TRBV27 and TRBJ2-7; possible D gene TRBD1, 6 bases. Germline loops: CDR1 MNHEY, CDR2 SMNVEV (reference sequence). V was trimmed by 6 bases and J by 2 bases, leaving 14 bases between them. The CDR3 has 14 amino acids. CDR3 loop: CASSPRGVPYEQYF. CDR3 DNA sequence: TGTGCCAGCAGCCCCAGGGGTGTGCCCTACGAGCAGTACTTC.

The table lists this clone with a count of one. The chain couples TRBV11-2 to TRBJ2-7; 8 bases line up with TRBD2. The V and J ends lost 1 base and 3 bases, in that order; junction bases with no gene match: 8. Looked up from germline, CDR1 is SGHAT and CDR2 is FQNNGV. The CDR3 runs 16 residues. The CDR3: CASSLGPRLASYEQYF. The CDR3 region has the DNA TGTGCCAGCAGCTTAGGGCCCCGACTAGCGAGCTACGAGCAGTACTTC.